This T cell receptor beta chain was documented in a study of blood T cell repertoires in COVID-19. As for the study in general: Samples came from the United States, Italy and Spain, spanning acute and convalescent COVID-19. In each case, the material was cDNA or gDNA derived from T cells, B-cell-depleted T cells, or PBMCs.

Using immunoSEQ multiplex PCR, the repertoire was profiled, and TCRdb retains in-frame clones only, with some absent. The sample includes some 200,000 clones, about 81% seen only once; the top ten take around an eighth. This CDR3 is built from 14 residues. Germline V gene lookup returns CDR1 SNHLY and CDR2 FYNNEI. Trimming shortened V by 8 bases and J by 0 bases, and 12 bases separated the two germline ends. The sample was peripheral blood. V and J are TRBV2 and TRBJ2-3; no reliable D call. The receptor was derived from a man aged 25 to 40 with active or convalescent COVID-19. The CDR3 region is CASFPGHSTDTQYF. The CDR3 bases are TGTGCCAGCTTCCCCGGTCATAGCACAGATACGCAGTATTTT.